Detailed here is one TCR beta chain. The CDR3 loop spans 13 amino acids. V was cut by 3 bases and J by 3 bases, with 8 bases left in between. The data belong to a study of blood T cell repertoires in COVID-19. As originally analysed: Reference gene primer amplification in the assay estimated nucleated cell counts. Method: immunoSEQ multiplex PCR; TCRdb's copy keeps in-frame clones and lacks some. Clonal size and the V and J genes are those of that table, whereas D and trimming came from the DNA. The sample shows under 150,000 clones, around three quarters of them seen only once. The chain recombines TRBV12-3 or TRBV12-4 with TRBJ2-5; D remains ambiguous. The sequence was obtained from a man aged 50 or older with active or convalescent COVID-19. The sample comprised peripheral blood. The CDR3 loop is CASSFGAKETQYF. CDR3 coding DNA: TGTGCCAGCAGTTTTGGAGCGAAAGAGACCCAGTACTTC.